The 13 T cell receptor beta chains in this list originate from one sample, sequenced in a study of CD8 T cells in Susac syndrome. Random hexamers were used to reverse transcribe an amount of roughly 0.5 to 1 ug RNA. Via MiXCR, TCRdb re-called the immunoSEQ multiplex PCR reads, giving one row per CDR3 protein. This sample has roughly 220,000 distinct CDR3 sequences, with 94% found just once. Sequenced sample: CD4+ T cells from PBMCs. The receptors were gathered from a human donor with Susac syndrome.

The rearrangement uses TRBV19 and TRBJ2-6, with D possibly being TRBD2 (6 bases). The germline V gene has CDR1 LNHDA and CDR2 SQIVND (reference sequence). Trimming left V 1 base short and J 0 bases short, with 10 bases between. The CDR3 extends over 17 amino acids. The CDR3 sequence: CASSIAGRGSGANVLTF. CDR3 DNA: TGTGCCAGTAGTATAGCCGGGCGGGGCTCTGGGGCCAACGTCCTGACTTTC.

The chain recombines TRBV4-1 with TRBJ2-3; D may be TRBD1 or TRBD2 (5 bases each). Germline V gives CDR1 MGHRA, CDR2 YSYEKL. V lost 5 bases and J lost 0, with 15 bases in between. This CDR3 has 16 residues. As DNA, the CDR3 is TGCGCCAGCAGCGTTCCGCTCGGGACCAGCACAGATACGCAGTATTTT. This encodes CASSVPLGTSTDTQYF.

The CDR3 DNA follows: TGCGCCAGCAGCCAAGGGGGGGGTGGTTCACCCCTCCACTTT. It codes for CASSQGGGGSPLHF. The chain links TRBV4-3 to TRBJ1-6; maybe TRBD1 (5 bases). The CDR3 covers 14 residues. CDR1 is LGHNA, CDR2 YSLEER, per germline. Trimming shortened V by 1 base and J by 9 bases, and 10 bases separated the two germline ends.

This chain connects TRBV7-6 to TRBJ2-2, with 8 bases fitting TRBD1. Per the germline V gene, CDR1 is SGHVS and CDR2 is FNYEAQ. The CDR3 is 15 residues long. The J segment lost 5 bases and the V segment lost 6 bases, leaving 8 bases of the junction unmatched. The CDR3 DNA follows: TGTGCCAGCAGTCGAGGACAGGGCGGTACCGGGGAGCTGTTTTTT. This sequence encodes CASSRGQGGTGELFF.

CDR3 amino acids: CASSLSQPNYGYTF. The CDR3 DNA reads as TGTGCCAGCAGCTTGTCACAGCCTAACTATGGCTACACCTTC. The V gene is TRBV5-5, the J gene TRBJ1-2; D is undetermined. CDR3 size: 14 residues. Per germline, CDR1 SGHKS and CDR2 YYEKEE (reference sequence). V was trimmed by 1 base and J by 0 bases, leaving 7 bases between them.

This clonotype occurred once. The chain links TRBV29-1 to TRBJ2-1; 8 bases are a match to TRBD2. Unmatched junction bases numbered 3, after V lost 4 bases and J lost 10 bases. Germline V gene lookup returns CDR1 SQVTM and CDR2 ANQGSEA. This CDR3 is 11 amino acids long. The CDR3 bases are TGCAGCGTTGGGACTAGCTTCGAGCAGTTCTTC. Amino acid sequence: CSVGTSFEQFF.

The chain's CDR3 is CASGITDTYEQYF. The CDR3 DNA reads TGTGCCAGCGGCATAACGGACACCTACGAGCAGTACTTC. This rearrangement joins TRBV11-2 to TRBJ2-7, with D maybe TRBD1 (5 bases). V lost 8 bases to trimming and J lost 2 bases, with 13 bases between them. Germline V gene sequence: CDR1 SGHAT, CDR2 FQNNGV. The CDR3 runs to 13 residues.

V and J are TRBV20-1 and TRBJ1-2; TRBD1 matches at 7 bases. Per the germline V gene, CDR1 is DFQATT and CDR2 is SNEGSKA (reference sequence). The CDR3 consists of 14 residues. V shed 3 bases, J shed 6 bases, and the junction held 10 bases outside the gene matches. The CDR3 DNA reads as TGCAGTGCTAGCGAACAGGACAGGAGGGATGGCTACACCTTC. Translated, it gives CSASEQDRRDGYTF.

In this sample, this clonotype turned up a few times. The genes are TRBV27 and TRBJ2-7; 7 positions agree with TRBD2. CDR1 is MNHEY and CDR2 is SMNVEV in the germline V gene (reference sequence). The junction had 8 bases not matched to a gene; V was cut back by 8 bases and J by 4 bases. The CDR3 sequence is 13 residues long. CDR3 loop: CASLPLGGYEQYF. In DNA form, the CDR3 reads TGTGCCAGCCTCCCCTTGGGAGGGTACGAGCAGTACTTC.

The J gene is TRBJ1-5, the V gene TRBV7-2, with 7 positions matching TRBD1. Trimming removed 3 bases from V and 8 bases from J; junction bases left unmatched: 1. There are 12 residues in the CDR3. Germline lookup yields CDR1 SGHTA and CDR2 FQGNSA. CDR3 in amino acids: CASSFQGEPQHF. The CDR3 DNA reads TGTGCCAGCAGCTTTCAGGGGGAGCCCCAGCATTTT. Full variable domain (outside the CDR3, taken from reference TRBV7-2 and TRBJ1-5): GAGVSQSPSNKVTEKGKDVELRCDPISGHTALYWYRQSLGQGLEFLIYFQGNSAPDKSGLPSDRFSAERTGGSVSTLTIQRTQQEDSAVYLCASSFQGEPQHFGDGTRLSIL.

The rearrangement uses TRBV20-1 and TRBJ2-7; D is possibly TRBD2 (7 bases). The CDR3 spans 18 residues. Germline V gene lookup returns CDR1 DFQATT and CDR2 SNEGSKA (reference sequence). V gave up 1 base and J gave up 4 bases, with 26 bases separating them. The CDR3 is CSARGEGGAGSRVYEQYF. The DNA for the CDR3 is TGCAGTGCTAGAGGAGAGGGGGGGGCAGGGTCTCGGGTTTACGAGCAGTACTTC.

This rearrangement joins TRBV14 to TRBJ2-1; maybe TRBD2 (5 bases). V lost 3 bases to trimming and J lost 4 bases, with 13 bases between them. Germline CDR1 and CDR2: SGHDN and FVKESK. This CDR3 has 15 amino acids. CDR3 residues: CASSHERGFYNEQFF. The CDR3 DNA sequence: TGTGCCAGCAGCCATGAACGGGGATTTTACAATGAGCAGTTCTTC.

The rearrangement uses TRBV30 and TRBJ2-3; D is possibly TRBD1 (6 bases). The CDR3 consists of 15 residues. V shed 1 base and J shed 4 bases, with 15 bases lying between them. Germline CDR1 is GTSNPN and CDR2 is SVGIG (reference sequence). The DNA of the CDR3 is TGTGCCTGGAGTGAGGGACACGGCGTCCCAGATACGCAGTATTTT. Protein sequence: CAWSEGHGVPDTQYF. Full variable domain (outside the CDR3, taken from reference TRBV30 and TRBJ2-3): SQTIHQWPATLVQPVGSPLSLECTVEGTSNPNLYWYRQAAGRGLQLLFYSVGIGQISSEVPQNLSASRPQDRQFILSSKKLLLSDSGFYLCAWSEGHGVPDTQYFGPGTRLTVL.